This TCR beta chain was retrieved from a study of CD8 T cell repertoires and HIV-1 epitope variants. Overall study: T cells were stimulated with Twenty-five Gag and Nef peptides separately.

The table lists this clone with a count of one. Its antigen is not known. Other DNA sequences of this sample code for an identical CDR3. Using immunoSEQ multiplex PCR, the repertoire was profiled, and TCRdb retains in-frame clones only, with some absent. Of about 4,800 clones in the sample, approximately 71% were seen once. CDR1 SGHNT and CDR2 YYREEE come from the germline V gene (reference sequence). The CDR3 has 14 amino acids. The V and J ends lost 2 bases and 1 base, in that order; junction bases with no gene match: 2. Sequencing was performed on cultured CD8+ T cells derived from PBMCs. The clonotype comes from a male donor with HIV. The chain carries TRBV5-4 and TRBJ2-7; TRBD1 agrees at 8 bases. The CDR3 protein is CASSFGQGSYEQYF. The CDR3 DNA is TGTGCCAGCAGCTTCGGACAGGGTTCCTACGAGCAGTACTTC.